This is a list of T cell receptor beta chains from one sample in a study of T cell responses to AZD1222 COVID-19 vaccine. The assay was immunoSEQ multiplex PCR, and TCRdb's table has in-frame clones only and misses some. Of about 100,000 clones detected, 80% to 90% appear once; the ten largest clones hold roughly 4.2%. This specimen consisted of peripheral blood, obtained on day 0 of MenACWY control vaccination. These TCRs come from an adult in good health. The CDR3 runs from the conserved cysteine through the conserved F or W. The D gene is left open where the match is weak. Where a row states a size, it is once, few, many or the class of an expanded clone; other rows omit it.

>NA|TRBV7-2|NA|TRBJ2-2
CASSLWSQRGGELFF
TGTGCCAGCAGCTTGTGGAGTCAGAGGGGGGGGGAGCTGTTTTTT
>NA|TRBV28|NA|TRBJ2-1
CASSDWRGEQFF
TGTGCCAGCAGCGACTGGAGAGGTGAGCAGTTCTTC
>TRBD2|TRBV6-2/TRBV6-3|NA|TRBJ2-2
CASSYSAGVLDTGELFF
TGTGCCAGCAGTTACTCGGCGGGAGTTCTGGACACCGGGGAGCTGTTTTTT
>NA|TRBV7-2|NA|TRBJ2-3
CASSPVLSSHLVGDTQYF
TGTGCCAGCAGCCCGGTGCTCAGTTCGCATTTAGTGGGAGATACGCAGTATTTT
>NA|TRBV6-4|NA|TRBJ1-1
CASSGAGNEAFF
TGTGCCAGCAGTGGGGCTGGGAATGAAGCTTTCTTT
>NA|TRBV6-5|NA|TRBJ2-7
CASRGTRVGLLEQYF
TGTGCCAGCAGGGGGACCAGGGTTGGCCTGCTAGAGCAGTACTTC
>TRBD1|TRBV4-3|NA|TRBJ2-7
CASSQDSGQGGSYEQYF
TGCGCCAGCAGCCAAGATAGTGGACAGGGGGGGTCCTACGAGCAGTACTTC
>NA|TRBV6-6|NA|TRBJ2-7
CASSPRATYEQYF
TGTGCCAGCTCGCCACGGGCTACCTACGAGCAGTACTTC
>TRBD1|TRBV29-1|once|TRBJ1-2
CSVPGQDNYGYTF
TGCAGCGTCCCAGGACAGGATAACTATGGCTACACCTTC
>NA|TRBV3-1/TRBV3-2|once|TRBJ2-7
CASSERTAGTYEQYF
TGTGCCAGCAGCGAAAGGACAGCTGGTACCTACGAGCAGTACTTC
>NA|TRBV7-6|NA|TRBJ2-7
CASSSRVSYEQYF
TGTGCCAGCAGCTCGAGGGTATCCTACGAGCAGTACTTC
>NA|TRBV7-9|NA|TRBJ1-4
CASSFEGTNEKLFF
TGTGCCAGCAGCTTTGAGGGAACTAATGAAAAACTGTTTTTT
>NA|TRBV5-1|once|TRBJ1-3
CASSLDGGSGNTIYF
TGCGCCAGCAGCTTGGACGGAGGTTCTGGAAACACCATATATTTT
>TRBD2|TRBV7-6|NA|TRBJ2-3
CASSLRRGGTDTQYF
TGTGCCAGCAGCTTAAGGCGGGGGGGCACAGATACGCAGTATTTT
>NA|TRBV6-1|NA|TRBJ2-3
CASSRMTGREDTQYF
TGTGCCAGCAGTCGGATGACAGGCCGGGAGGATACGCAGTATTTT
>TRBD2|TRBV6-5|NA|TRBJ2-1
CASQAGRYNNEQFF
TGTGCCAGCCAAGCGGGACGGTATAACAATGAGCAGTTCTTC
>TRBD2|TRBV7-2|NA|TRBJ2-7
CASSSGTSGRLTPYEQYF
TGTGCCAGCAGCTCAGGGACTAGCGGGAGGCTAACCCCCTACGAGCAGTACTTC
>NA|TRBV7-2|NA|TRBJ1-1
CASSLGKNTEAFF
TGTGCCAGCAGCTTAGGGAAGAACACTGAAGCTTTCTTT
>TRBD1|TRBV7-8|once|TRBJ2-3
CASSARRDRVADTQYF
TGTGCCAGCAGCGCTAGACGGGACAGGGTCGCAGATACGCAGTATTTT
>NA|TRBV7-2|NA|TRBJ2-3
CASSLRSPGLRDTDTQYF
TGTGCCAGCAGCTTACGCTCTCCGGGTTTGCGGGACACAGATACGCAGTATTTT
>NA|TRBV4-1|NA|TRBJ1-1
CASSPLFGGTEAFF
TGCGCCAGCAGCCCCTTATTTGGTGGCACTGAAGCTTTCTTT
>TRBD2|TRBV18|NA|TRBJ2-7
CASSPPKGGGPSYEQYF
TGTGCCAGCTCACCACCAAAAGGCGGGGGGCCCTCCTACGAGCAGTACTTC